The source of this T cell receptor beta chain is a study of T cell responses to AZD1222 COVID-19 vaccine (dated by TCRdb to the early 2020s). In terms of the full investigation: TCR sequencing covered about 230 trial participants: nearly 210 given two doses of AZD1222 and 26 given two doses of MenACWY control vaccine. Enrollment into the trials was organized by age into subgroups of 18-55, 56-69 and 70-plus years, and those subgroups contained roughly 140, 27 and 60 TCR-sequenced participants, respectively. What the work shows at the level of the full study, not this receptor alone: In the small 56-69-year group, the increase in depth fell short of significance, most likely because of low power. Only six or seven AZD1222 recipients were SARS-CoV-2 seropositive at baseline, limiting conclusions about previously exposed vaccinees. Participants were mostly white British, with more females than males. The authors suggested clonal diversity may have been underestimated. After two AZD1222 doses, both the breadth and the depth of spike-specific TCRs were significantly higher than at day 0 and than in MenACWY recipients. Because no day 14 peak-response samples were available, the repertoires could be characterized only after the peak T cell response. CD4 TCRs associated with the vaccine covered the entire spike protein, and the dominant responses were in regions 160-218 and 743-854. Reportedly, close to half of the unique spike-specific TCRs recognized epitopes lying outside the regions that are mutated in the B.1.351 and B.1.1.7 variants.

As to this clone: What antigen it recognizes has not been identified. No much larger clone exists at a distance of one base, and base qualities are not known.

The time point label of this sample denotes: about 28 days (+/-7) after the second vaccine dose. AZD1222 recipients whose second dose came at about 4 weeks and those whose second dose came at about 12 weeks were combined into one group, since spike-specific TCR depth and breadth did not differ between the two schedules. Samples from vaccinated people were obtained from the UK trials COV001 and COV002, which included a single-blind randomized controlled phase 2/3 trial of AZD1222 (ChAdOx1 nCoV-19) in healthy adults. Trial participant PBMC samples were collected at day 0 and day 28 after the second dose for TCRbeta chain sequencing. Including cysteine and phenylalanine, the CDR3 has 12 amino acids. The read is trimmed to its CDR3 DNA, 36 bases read in frame from base 1. V and J are truncated by 3 bases and 4 bases respectively, leaving an intervening sequence of 4 bases. In the germline V gene, CDR1 corresponds to MNHNS and CDR2 to SASEGT.

The CDR3 regions of human TCRbeta chains were analyzed by immunosequencing. From the authors' description of their analysis: Repertoire TCRs were matched against a reference library of SARS-CoV-2-specific TCRs generated with the MIRA antigen-specificity platform. Breadth meant the fraction of unique TCRs that were SARS-CoV-2-associated, whereas depth meant the fraction of total T cells that were SARS-CoV-2-associated. Using the MIRA data, each spike-specific TCR was mapped to the spike region that the TCR reacts to and placed in a CD4 or CD8 class. Log10-transformed breadth and depth values were compared by one-way ANOVA with Sidak's multiple comparisons tests. Not all clones reach the TCRdb copy of this immuneACCESS table, which keeps in-frame sequences only. Checked studies attribute under half of the gap to unresolved V genes and leave the rest unexplained. The V and J calls and clone size are taken from that table; D and trimming were inferred from the DNA. The sample includes approximately 93,000 clones, with over 85% observed a single time. The ten most abundant clones make up about 5.4% of the sample.

Sample: peripheral blood, taken 28 days after the second AZD1222 dose. The rearrangement combines TRBV6-1 with TRBJ1-5, with no confidently assigned D gene. The TCR originated in an adult who received the AZD1222 COVID-19 vaccine. The CDR3 reads as follows: CASSDGNQPQHF. The DNA sequence is given as TGTGCCAGCAGTGACGGAAATCAGCCCCAGCATTTT.